This TCR beta chain appears in the sequencing data of a study of cytomegalovirus exposure and HLA in healthy donors. Findings and caveats of the study: A later analysis found TCR association rates differed by HLA locus, highest for DRB1 and lowest for HLA-C. V- and J-gene trimming in TCR beta was tied to a missense DCLRE1C variant by an analysis performed later.

13 Jbeta primers and 60 Vbeta primers were used for the PCR. TCRdb keeps only in-frame clones here, not all; method: immunoSEQ multiplex PCR. The data contain over 150,000 clones, approximately 80% of them singletons. This CDR3 has 10 amino acids. This clone was seen a few times. The target antigen is unknown. The sequencing sample was made of PBMCs. The receptor comes from a man aged 18 to 29 in good health and CMV-seronegative. J is TRBJ2-7 and V is TRBV12-1; the table gives TRBD2 as D, unverified against the DNA. TRBV12-1 is shown as a pseudogene. This CDR3 is CASSFGEQYF. The CDR3 nucleotides are TGTGCCAGCAGCTTCGGCGAGCAGTACTTC.